These 23 T cell receptor beta chains were sequenced from one sample in a study of blood T cell repertoires in COVID-19. The method was immunoSEQ multiplex PCR; TCRdb's version includes in-frame clones alone and lacks a portion of them. The sample lists 250,000 to 300,000 clones; roughly 90% were seen once. The sequenced sample consisted of peripheral blood. The receptors derive from a woman aged 55-70 years with acute or convalescent COVID-19.

The chain combines TRBV24-1 with TRBJ2-2; D gene uncertain. Trimming pared 5 bases from V and 10 bases from J, leaving 22 bases between. This CDR3 region has 16 residues. Germline V gene sequence: CDR1 KGHDR, CDR2 SFDVKD. The CDR3 region is CATSVWRISTPAELFF. Written as DNA, the CDR3 is TGTGCCACCAGTGTTTGGCGGATTTCAACACCGGCGGAGCTGTTTTTT.

This rearrangement joins TRBV5-1 to TRBJ2-7, with a weak D call TRBD2 (6 bases). CDR3 length: 14 residues. Per the germline V gene, CDR1 is SGHRS and CDR2 is YFSETQ. The V gene lost 6 bases and the J gene lost 5 bases, with 18 bases spanning the gap. The CDR3, as DNA: TGCGCCAGCACAACCGGGAGTAGGGGCAACGAGCAGTACTTC. It translates to CASTTGSRGNEQYF.

The V and J genes are TRBV11-1 and TRBJ1-2, with a tentative D call TRBD1 (5 bases). V dropped 5 bases and J dropped 4 bases, with 11 bases sitting between them. This CDR3 spans 13 amino acids. Germline V CDR1 and CDR2: SGHAT, FQDESV (reference sequence). CDR3 sequence reads: CASSPGRGYGYTF. CDR3 nucleotides: TGTGCCAGCAGCCCGGGGAGGGGCTATGGCTACACCTTC.

V gene TRBV7-2 combines with J gene TRBJ1-2; D is unresolved. There are 12 residues in the CDR3. The V and J ends lost 5 bases and 8 bases respectively, with 12 bases between them. Germline V CDR1 and CDR2: SGHTA, FQGNSA. The CDR3 here is CASSTPLQGYTF. As DNA, the CDR3 is TGTGCCAGCAGCACACCCCTTCAGGGCTACACCTTC.

This clone came up a few times. Other DNA sequences in the sample encode the same CDR3. The chain links TRBV18 to TRBJ1-2; the D gene is possibly TRBD1 (6 bases). CDR1 is KGHSH, CDR2 LQKENI, per germline. The V end lost 2 bases, the J end lost 2 bases, and 6 bases lay between the germline ends. The CDR3 spans 13 residues. CDR3 coding DNA: TGTGCCAGCTCACCAACAGGGAACTATGGCTACACCTTC. Its protein is CASSPTGNYGYTF.

This chain joins TRBV5-4 and TRBJ2-7; TRBD2 aligns across 10 bases. Germline V lookup: CDR1 SGHNT, CDR2 YYREEE (reference sequence). There are 15 residues in the CDR3. V shed 4 bases, J shed 4 bases, and the junction held 8 bases outside the gene matches. The CDR3 sequence: CASSQLAGGRYEQYF. In nucleotides, the CDR3 is TGTGCCAGCAGCCAATTAGCGGGAGGACGTTACGAGCAGTACTTC.

This clone was observed once. V and J are TRBV29-1 and TRBJ2-7; D uncertain. The ends were cut back, 5 bases at V and 1 base at J, with 12 bases in the middle. The CDR3 spans 13 residues. Germline CDR1 is SQVTM and CDR2 is ANQGSEA. The DNA for the CDR3 is TGCAGCGTTTCGCCCGCGGAGTCCTACGAGCAGTACTTC. Translating it yields CSVSPAESYEQYF.

This chain connects TRBV28 to TRBJ1-2; D gene uncertain. Looked up from germline, CDR1 is MDHEN and CDR2 is SYDVKM. Trimming shortened V by 2 bases and J by 8 bases, and 12 bases separated the two germline ends. The CDR3 is 13 residues long. CDR3 region: CASSLEAGPGYTF. The CDR3 nucleotides read TGTGCCAGCAGTTTAGAAGCAGGTCCGGGCTACACCTTC.

The sample holds a few counts of this clone. This chain connects TRBV25-1 to TRBJ2-7; TRBD1 agrees at 8 bases. The CDR3 sequence is 15 residues long. V was pared by 3 bases and J by 4 bases, with 8 bases of the junction left unmatched. CDR1 and CDR2 (germline): MGHDK, SYGVNS. CDR3 sequence reads: CASSETDRANYEQYF. CDR3 sequence (DNA): TGTGCCAGCAGTGAGACGGACAGGGCAAATTACGAGCAGTACTTC.

Concerning this clone itself: The same CDR3 arises from other DNA sequences in this sample as well. The chain recombines TRBV5-1 with TRBJ1-1; 10 positions agree with TRBD1. The V gene end was trimmed by 5 bases and the J gene end by 3 bases; junction bases not matched to a gene: 4. The CDR3 covers 14 residues. The germline V gene encodes CDR1 SGHRS and CDR2 YFSETQ. The CDR3 bases are TGCGCCAGCAGTCCCGGGACAGGGGACACTGAAGCTTTCTTT. It specifies CASSPGTGDTEAFF. The variable domain in full, completed from reference TRBV5-1 and TRBJ1-1, reads KAGVTQTPRYLIKTRGQQVTLSCSPISGHRSVSWYQQTPGQGLQFLFEYFSETQRNKGNFPGRFSGRQFSNSRSEMNVSTLELGDSALYLCASSPGTGDTEAFFGQGTRLTVV.

The sample holds one count of this clone. The chain uses TRBV9 and TRBJ1-1; the match to TRBD1 covers 7 bases. The length of the CDR3 is 13 residues. From germline, CDR1 is SGDLS and CDR2 YYNGEE. With 4 bases clipped from V and 3 bases from J, the junction kept 3 bases outside the gene matches. The CDR3 region has the DNA TGTGCCAGCAGCTTGACAGGGTACACTGAAGCTTTCTTT. It is translated as CASSLTGYTEAFF. Full variable domain (outside the CDR3, taken from reference TRBV9 and TRBJ1-1): DSGVTQTPKHLITATGQRVTLRCSPRSGDLSVYWYQQSLDQGLQFLIQYYNGEERAKGNILERFSAQQFPDLHSELNLSSLELGDSALYFCASSLTGYTEAFFGQGTRLTVV.

The chain joins TRBV7-3 to TRBJ2-2; TRBD1 agrees at 9 bases. Trimming at V came to 1 base and at J to 5 bases, leaving 5 bases not matched to a gene. In germline, CDR1 is SGHTA, CDR2 FQGTGA. This CDR3 has 16 amino acids. The CDR3 region has the DNA TGTGCCAGCAGCTTAAGACACAGGGGGCAAACCGGGGAGCTGTTTTTT. Translation gives CASSLRHRGQTGELFF.

The CDR3 region has the DNA TGTGCCAGTAGTAGAACCCACATTGCAACTAATGAAAAACTGTTTTTT. Translating gives CASSRTHIATNEKLFF. The V and J genes are TRBV19 and TRBJ1-4, with D unresolved. Deletions cut 4 bases from V and 0 bases from J, with 12 bases between. The germline V gene has CDR1 LNHDA and CDR2 SQIVND (reference sequence). This CDR3 is 16 amino acids long.

The CDR3 region has the DNA TGTGCCAGCTCACCCGGGCAGGGGGCTGTCGGCTACACCTTC. Encoded protein: CASSPGQGAVGYTF. V is TRBV18 and J is TRBJ1-2; 8 nucleotides match TRBD1. Germline lookup yields CDR1 KGHSH and CDR2 LQKENI. Germline trimming cut 3 bases from V and 8 bases from J; bases unmatched to any gene: 8. The CDR3 loop spans 14 amino acids.

This rearrangement joins TRBV6-5 to TRBJ2-2, with TRBD2 identical over 10 bases. Germline assignment: CDR1 MNHEY and CDR2 SVGAGI. CDR3 length equals 15 residues. Trimming cost V 5 bases and J 6 bases; bases outside gene matches: 6. The CDR3 protein is CASSPSGRAPGELFF. As DNA, the CDR3 is TGTGCCAGCAGTCCGAGCGGGAGGGCGCCCGGGGAGCTGTTTTTT.

V and J are TRBV6-5 and TRBJ2-7, with 7 bases lining up with TRBD1. Germline-derived CDR1 and CDR2 are MNHEY and SVGAGI. This CDR3 contains 16 residues. V shed 4 bases and J 0 bases; nucleotides not matched to a gene: 9. The CDR3 region has the DNA TGTGCCAGCAGTTCTCGGAGGACAGGCTCCTCCTACGAGCAGTACTTC. Encoded protein: CASSSRRTGSSYEQYF.

This rearrangement joins TRBV9 to TRBJ2-5, with a possible D match to TRBD1 (5 bases). Germline V gene sequence: CDR1 SGDLS, CDR2 YYNGEE. This CDR3 has 13 amino acids. Trimming cost V 0 bases and J 5 bases, with 8 bases left between them. CDR3: CASSVGGPETQYF. The CDR3 DNA is TGTGCCAGCAGCGTAGGGGGCCCGGAGACCCAGTACTTC. Based on the CDR3 plus reference TRBV9 and TRBJ2-5, the full variable domain is DSGVTQTPKHLITATGQRVTLRCSPRSGDLSVYWYQQSLDQGLQFLIQYYNGEERAKGNILERFSAQQFPDLHSELNLSSLELGDSALYFCASSVGGPETQYFGPGTRLLVL.

The rearrangement links TRBV19 to TRBJ2-5; TRBD2 agrees at 9 bases. This CDR3 region has 17 residues. With 4 bases clipped from V and 4 bases from J, the junction kept 13 bases outside the gene matches. Looked up from germline, CDR1 is LNHDA and CDR2 is SQIVND (reference sequence). The CDR3 reads CASSRGVSGSQRETQYF. CDR3 in DNA: TGTGCCAGTAGTAGGGGGGTTAGCGGGAGTCAGCGAGAGACCCAGTACTTC. Full variable domain (missing parts from reference TRBV19 and TRBJ2-5): DGGITQSPKYLFRKEGQNVTLSCEQNLNHDAMYWYRQDPGQGLRLIYYSQIVNDFQKGDIAEGYSVSREKKESFPLTVTSAQKNPTAFYLCASSRGVSGSQRETQYFGPGTRLLVL.

This clone came up once. This chain connects TRBV4-3 to TRBJ2-1; TRBD2 is a possible D gene (7 bases). The CDR3 has 15 amino acids. Between the trimmed V and J ends, which lost 3 bases and 5 bases, there was a span of 14 bases. Germline CDR1 LGHNA, CDR2 YSLEER. The CDR3 is CASSHLGGVNNEQFF. DNA for the CDR3: TGCGCCAGCAGCCATCTAGGGGGGGTCAACAATGAGCAGTTCTTC.

The chain joins TRBV7-2 to TRBJ2-1; 9 bases are shared with TRBD1. The CDR3 runs to 15 residues. Germline V gene lookup returns CDR1 SGHTA and CDR2 FQGNSA. The V gene end was trimmed by 5 bases and the J gene end by 7 bases; junction bases not matched to a gene: 9. CDR3: CASSPAGQGFNEQFF. CDR3 DNA: TGTGCCAGCAGCCCAGCGGGACAGGGCTTTAATGAGCAGTTCTTC.

The chain combines TRBV3-1 (or the pseudogene TRBV3-2) with TRBJ1-4; no clear D gene. Trimming stripped 2 bases from V and 6 bases from J, with 16 bases between. Per germline, CDR1 LGHDT and CDR2 YNNKEL (reference sequence). The CDR3 loop spans 16 amino acids. The CDR3 sequence is CASSQPWDVGDEKLFF. CDR3 DNA: TGTGCCAGCAGCCAACCTTGGGATGTCGGGGATGAAAAACTGTTTTTT.

J is TRBJ2-5 and V is TRBV11-2, with TRBD2 matching 12 bases. The CDR3 has 15 amino acids. V was pared by 1 base and J by 5 bases, with 2 bases of the junction left unmatched. CDR1 SGHAT and CDR2 FQNNGV come from the germline V gene. The CDR3: CASSLGTSGMETQYF. CDR3 in DNA: TGTGCCAGCAGCTTAGGGACTAGCGGGATGGAGACCCAGTACTTC.

The V and J genes are TRBV28 and TRBJ2-1; D is ambiguous. The CDR3 runs to 14 residues. Germline CDR1 and CDR2: MDHEN and SYDVKM. Trimming cost V 2 bases and J 4 bases, with 9 bases left between them. The CDR3, as DNA: TGTGCCAGCAGTTTACAGGATTTATACAATGAGCAGTTCTTC. This translates into CASSLQDLYNEQFF.